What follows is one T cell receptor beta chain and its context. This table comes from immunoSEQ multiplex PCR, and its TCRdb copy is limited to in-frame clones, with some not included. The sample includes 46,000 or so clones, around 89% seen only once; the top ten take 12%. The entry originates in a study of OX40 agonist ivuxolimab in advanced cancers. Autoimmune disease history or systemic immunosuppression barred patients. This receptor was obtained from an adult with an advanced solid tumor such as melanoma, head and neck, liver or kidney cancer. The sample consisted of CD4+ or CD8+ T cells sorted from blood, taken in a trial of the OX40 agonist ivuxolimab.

The CDR3 loop is CASRFRVATRCNEKLFF. The CDR3 DNA is TGTGCCAGCAGGTTCCGTGTAGCTACAAGGTGTAATGAAAAACTGTTTTTT. This rearrangement joins TRBV21-1 to TRBJ1-4. TRBV21-1 is a pseudogene locus. The CDR3 runs 17 residues.